A selection of T cell receptor beta chains follows, all from one sample in a study of blood T cell repertoires in COVID-19. The assay was immunoSEQ multiplex PCR, and TCRdb's table has in-frame clones only and misses some. The table includes around 120,000 clones, approximately 86% detected once. Sequenced: PBMCs or T cells enriched from blood (not recorded which). The receptors were sampled from a woman aged 45-65 years who had recovered from COVID-19. CDR3s include the opening cysteine and the closing phenylalanine or tryptophan. A D gene is named only where the DNA matches it firmly. Not every row has a clone size; where given, it reads once, few, many or a size class.

d_gene: .
abundance: once
v_gene: TRBV7-2
j_gene: TRBJ1-5
CDR3nt: TGTGCCAGCAGCCCACGGGGTACGAATCAGCCCCAGCATTTT
CDR3aa: CASSPRGTNQPQHF

d_gene: .
abundance: .
v_gene: TRBV27
j_gene: TRBJ2-1
CDR3nt: TGTGCCAGCAGTTTATCCAGAACTACTGAGCAGTTCTTC
CDR3aa: CASSLSRTTEQFF

d_gene: .
abundance: .
v_gene: TRBV28
j_gene: TRBJ1-6
CDR3nt: TGTGCCAGCAGGGGACATGCTGATTCACCCCTCCACTTT
CDR3aa: CASRGHADSPLHF

d_gene: .
abundance: .
v_gene: TRBV6-5
j_gene: TRBJ2-7
CDR3nt: TGTGCCAGCAGTTCGGGCCTCGGGAGCGAGCAGTACTTC
CDR3aa: CASSSGLGSEQYF

d_gene: TRBD1
abundance: once
v_gene: TRBV30
j_gene: TRBJ1-6
CDR3nt: TGTGCCTGGACCCCGGACAGGGCTGGCTCACCCCTCCACTTT
CDR3aa: CAWTPDRAGSPLHF

d_gene: TRBD2
abundance: .
v_gene: TRBV19
j_gene: TRBJ2-1
CDR3nt: TGTGCCAGTACCCAGAGTAGCGGGGGCCTTGAGCAGTTCTTC
CDR3aa: CASTQSSGGLEQFF

d_gene: TRBD1
abundance: .
v_gene: TRBV5-1
j_gene: TRBJ2-5
CDR3nt: TGCGCCAGCAGCCCGGGACAGGGGATGGGAGGAGAGACCCAGTACTTC
CDR3aa: CASSPGQGMGGETQYF

d_gene: .
abundance: .
v_gene: TRBV9
j_gene: TRBJ2-7
CDR3nt: TGTGCCAGCAGCTTCCGTTTCGCGGGGCCCTACGAGCAGTACTTC
CDR3aa: CASSFRFAGPYEQYF

d_gene: TRBD2
abundance: .
v_gene: TRBV27
j_gene: TRBJ2-5
CDR3nt: TGTGCCAGCAGTGGTAGCGGGGAGACCCAGTACTTC
CDR3aa: CASSGSGETQYF

d_gene: .
abundance: .
v_gene: TRBV6-1
j_gene: TRBJ2-1
CDR3nt: TGTGCCAGCAGTGAAGGGGATGGGGGGGCCGACAATGAGCAGTTCTTC
CDR3aa: CASSEGDGGADNEQFF

d_gene: TRBD1
abundance: .
v_gene: TRBV5-6
j_gene: TRBJ1-4
CDR3nt: TGTGCCAGCAGCTTCGGGACAGGCAATGAAAAACTGTTTTTT
CDR3aa: CASSFGTGNEKLFF

d_gene: .
abundance: .
v_gene: TRBV3-1/TRBV3-2
j_gene: TRBJ1-1
CDR3nt: TGTGCCAGCTCCCCTGTAATGAACACTGAAGCTTTCTTT
CDR3aa: CASSPVMNTEAFF

d_gene: TRBD1
abundance: .
v_gene: TRBV25-1
j_gene: TRBJ1-5
CDR3nt: TGTGCCAGCAGTGAAGGCAGACAAGGACAGGTAAGCAATCAGCCCCAGCATTTT
CDR3aa: CASSEGRQGQVSNQPQHF

d_gene: .
abundance: few
v_gene: TRBV27
j_gene: TRBJ1-5
CDR3nt: TGTGCCAGCAGTCGCGAGGTGGGTCAGCCCCAGCATTTT
CDR3aa: CASSREVGQPQHF

d_gene: .
abundance: .
v_gene: TRBV9
j_gene: TRBJ1-1
CDR3nt: TGTGCCAGCAGCCCTCCGGGGGTGAACACTGAAGCTTTCTTT
CDR3aa: CASSPPGVNTEAFF

d_gene: TRBD2
abundance: .
v_gene: TRBV27
j_gene: TRBJ2-3
CDR3nt: TGTGCCAGCACCCCCGGGACTAGGACTTATGATACGCAGTATTTT
CDR3aa: CASTPGTRTYDTQYF

d_gene: .
abundance: .
v_gene: TRBV11-2
j_gene: TRBJ1-6
CDR3nt: TGTGCCAGCAGCTTATATTGGACTTTAGGTAGCTCCTATAATTCACCCCTCCACTTT
CDR3aa: CASSLYWTLGSSYNSPLHF

d_gene: TRBD2
abundance: few
v_gene: TRBV5-8
j_gene: TRBJ2-2
CDR3nt: TGTGCCAGCAGTCGTAGACTAGCGGGTACCGCCGCGAACACCGGGGAGCTGTTTTTT
CDR3aa: CASSRRLAGTAANTGELFF

d_gene: .
abundance: .
v_gene: TRBV29-1
j_gene: TRBJ2-2
CDR3nt: TGCAGCGTTGAGGGAGTGAACACCGGGGAGCTGTTTTTT
CDR3aa: CSVEGVNTGELFF

d_gene: TRBD1
abundance: .
v_gene: TRBV5-4
j_gene: TRBJ1-2
CDR3nt: TGTGCCAGCTCCACCCCACCGGGGACAGGGGGCAACTATGGCTACACCTTC
CDR3aa: CASSTPPGTGGNYGYTF

d_gene: .
abundance: .
v_gene: TRBV25-1
j_gene: TRBJ2-7
CDR3nt: TGTGCCAGCAGTGGGGGGGTGTACGAGCAGTACTTC
CDR3aa: CASSGGVYEQYF

d_gene: .
abundance: .
v_gene: TRBV11-2
j_gene: TRBJ1-2
CDR3nt: TGTGCCAGCAGCTTAGATGAGGGTTTCGGGGGCTACACCTTC
CDR3aa: CASSLDEGFGGYTF

d_gene: .
abundance: .
v_gene: TRBV9
j_gene: TRBJ1-6
CDR3nt: TGTGCCAGCAGCGTTCAGGGGACGGGGGGGAATTCACCCCTCCACTTT
CDR3aa: CASSVQGTGGNSPLHF

d_gene: .
abundance: few
v_gene: TRBV27
j_gene: TRBJ1-5
CDR3nt: TGTGCCAGCAGTTTATTTGGAGGGATACGGCAGCCCCAGCATTTT
CDR3aa: CASSLFGGIRQPQHF

d_gene: .
abundance: once
v_gene: TRBV19
j_gene: TRBJ1-1
CDR3nt: TGTGCCAGTACTAGTCAAGAAAACACTGAAGCTTTCTTT
CDR3aa: CASTSQENTEAFF

d_gene: .
abundance: .
v_gene: TRBV9
j_gene: TRBJ1-5
CDR3nt: TGTGCCAGCAGCGCCTACAGGGATTCTCAGCCCCAGCATTTT
CDR3aa: CASSAYRDSQPQHF

d_gene: TRBD1
abundance: .
v_gene: TRBV24-1
j_gene: TRBJ2-5
CDR3nt: TGTGCCACCAGTGACCAGGGACAGGGCAAAGAGACCCAGTACTTC
CDR3aa: CATSDQGQGKETQYF

d_gene: TRBD2
abundance: .
v_gene: TRBV4-1
j_gene: TRBJ2-5
CDR3nt: TGCGCCAGCAGCCAACCGACTAGCGGGGGGGCGAAGACCCAGTACTTC
CDR3aa: CASSQPTSGGAKTQYF

d_gene: TRBD1
abundance: .
v_gene: TRBV24-1
j_gene: TRBJ2-6
CDR3nt: TGTGCCACCAGTGACCCGCCAGACAGGGGCCGTACCTCTGGGGCCAACGTCCTGACTTTC
CDR3aa: CATSDPPDRGRTSGANVLTF

d_gene: TRBD1
abundance: .
v_gene: TRBV6-5
j_gene: TRBJ2-2
CDR3nt: TGTGCCAGCAGTCCCGGGACAGGCACCGGGGAGCTGTTTTTT
CDR3aa: CASSPGTGTGELFF

d_gene: .
abundance: few
v_gene: TRBV7-3
j_gene: TRBJ1-6
CDR3nt: TGTGCCAGCAGCTTAATGGGGGCCGATTCACCCCTCCACTTT
CDR3aa: CASSLMGADSPLHF

d_gene: .
abundance: .
v_gene: TRBV7-8
j_gene: TRBJ2-7
CDR3nt: TGTGCCAGCAGCTTTGGACAGACCTACGAGCAGTACTTC
CDR3aa: CASSFGQTYEQYF

d_gene: .
abundance: .
v_gene: TRBV3-1/TRBV3-2
j_gene: TRBJ1-1
CDR3nt: TGTGCCAGCAGCTCCTCCAGGGTACCTGAAGCTTTCTTT
CDR3aa: CASSSSRVPEAFF

d_gene: TRBD2
abundance: .
v_gene: TRBV9
j_gene: TRBJ2-1
CDR3nt: TGTGCCAGCAGCATATCTAGCGGGGCCTACAATGAGCAGTTCTTC
CDR3aa: CASSISSGAYNEQFF

d_gene: .
abundance: .
v_gene: TRBV7-2
j_gene: TRBJ1-4
CDR3nt: TGTGCCAGCAGCTTATACGAGAAATCTATACTGTTTTTT
CDR3aa: CASSLYEKSILFF

d_gene: .
abundance: .
v_gene: TRBV3-1/TRBV3-2
j_gene: TRBJ1-6
CDR3nt: TGTGCCAGCAGCCAGTCTGAGGTTACCAATTCACCCCTCCACTTT
CDR3aa: CASSQSEVTNSPLHF

d_gene: .
abundance: .
v_gene: TRBV27
j_gene: TRBJ1-2
CDR3nt: TGTGCCAGCAGTTTATCGGGCCTAAATGGCTACACCTTC
CDR3aa: CASSLSGLNGYTF

d_gene: TRBD1
abundance: once
v_gene: TRBV6-6
j_gene: TRBJ1-1
CDR3nt: TGTGCCAGCAGTTACGGGGACAGAATGAACACTGAAGCTTTCTTT
CDR3aa: CASSYGDRMNTEAFF

d_gene: .
abundance: .
v_gene: TRBV6-5
j_gene: TRBJ2-3
CDR3nt: TGTGCCAGCAGCCCGGACCCGGGGTGGCCAGATACGCAGTATTTT
CDR3aa: CASSPDPGWPDTQYF

d_gene: .
abundance: .
v_gene: TRBV7-9
j_gene: TRBJ2-3
CDR3nt: TGTGCCAGCAGCCGAGATACGCAGTATTTT
CDR3aa: CASSRDTQYF

d_gene: .
abundance: .
v_gene: TRBV14
j_gene: TRBJ1-2
CDR3nt: TGTGCCAGCAGCCAACAGGGTTTCGGCTATGGCTACACCTTC
CDR3aa: CASSQQGFGYGYTF

d_gene: .
abundance: once
v_gene: TRBV5-1
j_gene: TRBJ2-5
CDR3nt: TGCGCCAGCAGCTTGGCGATGGGGGGGCCGGGAGAGACCCAGTACTTC
CDR3aa: CASSLAMGGPGETQYF

d_gene: TRBD1
abundance: once
v_gene: TRBV29-1
j_gene: TRBJ1-1
CDR3nt: TGCAGCGTTAGACAGGGGTTGGGCACTGAAGCTTTCTTT
CDR3aa: CSVRQGLGTEAFF

d_gene: .
abundance: few
v_gene: TRBV6-5
j_gene: TRBJ1-5
CDR3nt: TGTGCCAGCAGCCAGACAGGCTCCCAATGGCCCCAGCATTTT
CDR3aa: CASSQTGSQWPQHF

d_gene: .
abundance: .
v_gene: TRBV9
j_gene: TRBJ1-2
CDR3nt: TGTGCCAGCAGCCCAGGGATAGCAGTCCATGGCTACACCTTC
CDR3aa: CASSPGIAVHGYTF

d_gene: TRBD2
abundance: .
v_gene: TRBV29-1
j_gene: TRBJ2-5
CDR3nt: TGCAGCGTTGAGGGTGCGGGGGTTGAGACCCAGTACTTC
CDR3aa: CSVEGAGVETQYF

d_gene: TRBD2
abundance: .
v_gene: TRBV4-2
j_gene: TRBJ2-1
CDR3nt: TGTGCCAGCAGCCAAGTGCAACCAGCGGGGGACAACAATGAGCAGTTCTTC
CDR3aa: CASSQVQPAGDNNEQFF

d_gene: .
abundance: few
v_gene: TRBV5-1
j_gene: TRBJ2-5
CDR3nt: TGCGCCAGCAGCTTGGCCCCAGGGATAGGAGAGACCCAGTACTTC
CDR3aa: CASSLAPGIGETQYF

d_gene: .
abundance: once
v_gene: TRBV14
j_gene: TRBJ2-5
CDR3nt: TGTGCCAGCAGCCCCAGGGCGTACCAAGAGACCCAGTACTTC
CDR3aa: CASSPRAYQETQYF

d_gene: TRBD2
abundance: .
v_gene: TRBV29-1
j_gene: TRBJ2-7
CDR3nt: TGCAGCGTTGAAGGGGGAGGGCGAGAGCAGTACTTC
CDR3aa: CSVEGGGREQYF

d_gene: TRBD1
abundance: .
v_gene: TRBV3-1/TRBV3-2
j_gene: TRBJ1-2
CDR3nt: TGTGCCAGCAGCCAAGTGCGGACAGGAGCCTCCCCGACTAACTATGGCTACACCTTC
CDR3aa: CASSQVRTGASPTNYGYTF

d_gene: .
abundance: .
v_gene: TRBV6-5
j_gene: TRBJ1-1
CDR3nt: TGTGCCAGCAACACAGGGAACACTGAAGCTTTCTTT
CDR3aa: CASNTGNTEAFF

d_gene: TRBD1
abundance: .
v_gene: TRBV7-9
j_gene: TRBJ2-2
CDR3nt: TGTGCCAGCAGACAAACAGGGGCCGGGGAGCTGTTTTTT
CDR3aa: CASRQTGAGELFF